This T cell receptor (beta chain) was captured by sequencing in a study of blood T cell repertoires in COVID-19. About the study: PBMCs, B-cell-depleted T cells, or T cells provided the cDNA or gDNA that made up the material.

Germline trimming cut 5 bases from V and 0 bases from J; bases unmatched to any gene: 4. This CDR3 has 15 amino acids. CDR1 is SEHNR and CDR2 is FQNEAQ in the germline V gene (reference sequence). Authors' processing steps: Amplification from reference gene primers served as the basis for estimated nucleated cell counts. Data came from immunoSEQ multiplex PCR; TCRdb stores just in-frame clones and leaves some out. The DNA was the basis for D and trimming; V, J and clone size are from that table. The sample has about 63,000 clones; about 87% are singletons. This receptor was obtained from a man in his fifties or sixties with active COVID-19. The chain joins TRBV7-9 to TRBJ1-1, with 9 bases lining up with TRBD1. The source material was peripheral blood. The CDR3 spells CASSTGQGMNTEAFF. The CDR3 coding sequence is TGTGCCAGCAGCACGGGACAGGGCATGAACACTGAAGCTTTCTTT.